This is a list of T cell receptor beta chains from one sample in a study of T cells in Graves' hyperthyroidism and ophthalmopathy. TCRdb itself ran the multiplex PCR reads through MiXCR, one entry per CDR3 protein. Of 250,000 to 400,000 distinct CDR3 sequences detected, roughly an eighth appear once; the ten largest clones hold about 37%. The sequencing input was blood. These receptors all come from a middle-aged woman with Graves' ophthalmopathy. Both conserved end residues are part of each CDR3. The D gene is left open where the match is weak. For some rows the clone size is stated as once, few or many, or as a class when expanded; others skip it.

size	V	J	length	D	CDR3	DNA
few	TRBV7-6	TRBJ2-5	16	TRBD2	CASSSNSGRITETQYF	TGTGCCAGCAGCTCTAATAGCGGGAGGATAACAGAGACCCAGTACTTC
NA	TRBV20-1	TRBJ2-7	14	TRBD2	CSAKLAGGTYEQYF	TGCAGTGCGAAACTAGCGGGAGGAACGTACGAGCAGTACTTC
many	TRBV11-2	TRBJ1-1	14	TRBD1	CASSFLGQGSEAFF	TGTGCCAGCAGCTTTTTAGGACAGGGCTCTGAAGCTTTCTTT
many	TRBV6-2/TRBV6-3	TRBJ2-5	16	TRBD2	CASALTSGGLQETQYF	TGTGCCAGCGCCCTCACTAGCGGGGGGCTCCAAGAGACCCAGTACTTC
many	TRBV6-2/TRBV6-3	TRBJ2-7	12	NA	CASSGGIHEQYF	TGTGCCAGCAGTGGCGGAATCCACGAGCAGTACTTC
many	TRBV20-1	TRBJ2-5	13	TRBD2	CSASVVAGETQYF	TGCAGTGCTAGTGTTGTAGCGGGGGAGACCCAGTACTTC
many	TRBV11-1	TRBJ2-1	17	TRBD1	CASSPGTGGALDNEQFF	TGTGCCAGCAGCCCCGGGACAGGGGGCGCGTTGGACAATGAGCAGTTCTTC
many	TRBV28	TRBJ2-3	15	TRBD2	CASRDSGEVIDTQYF	TGTGCCAGCAGGGATAGCGGGGAAGTTATAGATACGCAGTATTTT
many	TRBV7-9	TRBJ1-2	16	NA	CASSQTFGEGNYGYTF	TGTGCCAGCAGCCAAACGTTTGGGGAGGGGAACTATGGCTACACCTTC
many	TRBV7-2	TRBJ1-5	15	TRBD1	CASSPVTGRNQPQHF	TGTGCCAGCAGCCCAGTGACAGGGCGAAATCAGCCCCAGCATTTT
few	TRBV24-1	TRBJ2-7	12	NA	CATRGRSYEQYF	TGTGCCACCCGGGGACGAAGCTACGAGCAGTACTTC
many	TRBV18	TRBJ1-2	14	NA	CASSREGPRYGYTF	TGTGCCAGCTCACGAGAGGGACCACGCTATGGCTACACCTTC
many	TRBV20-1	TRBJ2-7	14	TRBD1	CSALGGQGSYEQYF	TGCAGTGCTCTAGGGGGACAGGGATCCTACGAGCAGTACTTC
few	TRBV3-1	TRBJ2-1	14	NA	CASNLATAHNEQFF	TGTGCCAGCAACTTAGCGACTGCACACAATGAGCAGTTCTTC
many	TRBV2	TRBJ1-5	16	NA	CASSEVRTLGGQPQHF	TGTGCCAGCAGTGAGGTCCGGACTCTAGGCGGTCAGCCCCAGCATTTT
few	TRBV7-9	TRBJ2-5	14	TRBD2	CASSPRGGYETQYF	TGTGCCAGCAGCCCCCGGGGAGGGTACGAGACCCAGTACTTC